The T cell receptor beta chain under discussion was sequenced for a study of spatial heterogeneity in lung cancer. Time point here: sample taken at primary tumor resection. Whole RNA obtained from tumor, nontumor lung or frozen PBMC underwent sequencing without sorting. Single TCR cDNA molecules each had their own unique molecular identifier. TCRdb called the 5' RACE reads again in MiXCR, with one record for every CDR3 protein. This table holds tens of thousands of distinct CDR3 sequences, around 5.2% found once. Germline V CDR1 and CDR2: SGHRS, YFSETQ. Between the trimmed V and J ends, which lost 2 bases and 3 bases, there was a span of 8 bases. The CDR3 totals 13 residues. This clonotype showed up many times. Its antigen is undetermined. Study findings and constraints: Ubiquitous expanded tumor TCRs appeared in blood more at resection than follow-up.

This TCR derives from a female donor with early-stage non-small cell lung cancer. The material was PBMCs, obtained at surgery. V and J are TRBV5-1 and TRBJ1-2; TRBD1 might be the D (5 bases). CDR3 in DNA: TGCGCCAGCAGCTTTGGGACTGACTATGGCTACACCTTC. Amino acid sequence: CASSFGTDYGYTF.